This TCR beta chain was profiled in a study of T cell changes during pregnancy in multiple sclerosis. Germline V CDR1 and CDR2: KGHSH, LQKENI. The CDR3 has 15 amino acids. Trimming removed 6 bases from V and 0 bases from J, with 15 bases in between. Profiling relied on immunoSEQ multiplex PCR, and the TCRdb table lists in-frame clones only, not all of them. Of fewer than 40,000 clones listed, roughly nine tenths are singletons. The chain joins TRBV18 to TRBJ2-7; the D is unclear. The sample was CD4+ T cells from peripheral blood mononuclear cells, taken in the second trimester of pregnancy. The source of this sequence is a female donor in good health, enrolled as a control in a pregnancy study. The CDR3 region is CASSLTASASYEQYF. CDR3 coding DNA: TGTGCCAGCTCCCTCACCGCAAGCGCCTCCTACGAGCAGTACTTC. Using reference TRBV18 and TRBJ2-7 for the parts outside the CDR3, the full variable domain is NAGVMQNPRHLVRRRGQEARLRCSPMKGHSHVYWYRQLPEEGLKFMVYLQKENIIDESGMPKERFSAEFPKEGPSILRIQQVVRGDSAAYFCASSLTASASYEQYFGPGTRLTVT.